Listed below are T cell receptor beta chains from one sample, sequenced in a study of T cell responses to AZD1222 COVID-19 vaccine. The repertoire was sequenced with immunoSEQ multiplex PCR; TCRdb's copy has only in-frame clones and lacks some. The sample consists of over 100,000 clones, roughly nine tenths of them appearing once. Sequencing was performed on peripheral blood, taken on day 0 of AZD1222 vaccination. The receptors were sampled from an adult in good health. Each CDR3 is given with its conserved first and last residue.

len,j_gene,v_gene,CDR3aa
14,TRBJ1-2,TRBV25-1,CASSEFLSPYGYTF
14,TRBJ2-5,TRBV19,CASSTGVNQETQYF
14,TRBJ1-3,TRBV6-5,CASSQDWSWNTIYF
12,TRBJ2-7,TRBV6-1,CASSPTGYEQYF
17,TRBJ2-3,TRBV12-5,CASGTSSGRLGTDTQYF
14,TRBJ1-5,TRBV10-3,CAISESGGNQPQHF
17,TRBJ2-3,TRBV18,CASSPPGLAGAIDTQYF
14,TRBJ1-2,TRBV4-1,CASSQDTRGYGYTF
15,TRBJ2-5,TRBV28,CASSLIWGREETQYF
15,TRBJ2-2,TRBV7-9,CASSRTSGSGGELFF
17,TRBJ2-1,TRBV9,CASSVATAGALYNEQFF
15,TRBJ2-5,TRBV18,CASSPPAVFRETQYF
17,TRBJ1-4,TRBV6-1,CASSERVRSGGVEKLFF